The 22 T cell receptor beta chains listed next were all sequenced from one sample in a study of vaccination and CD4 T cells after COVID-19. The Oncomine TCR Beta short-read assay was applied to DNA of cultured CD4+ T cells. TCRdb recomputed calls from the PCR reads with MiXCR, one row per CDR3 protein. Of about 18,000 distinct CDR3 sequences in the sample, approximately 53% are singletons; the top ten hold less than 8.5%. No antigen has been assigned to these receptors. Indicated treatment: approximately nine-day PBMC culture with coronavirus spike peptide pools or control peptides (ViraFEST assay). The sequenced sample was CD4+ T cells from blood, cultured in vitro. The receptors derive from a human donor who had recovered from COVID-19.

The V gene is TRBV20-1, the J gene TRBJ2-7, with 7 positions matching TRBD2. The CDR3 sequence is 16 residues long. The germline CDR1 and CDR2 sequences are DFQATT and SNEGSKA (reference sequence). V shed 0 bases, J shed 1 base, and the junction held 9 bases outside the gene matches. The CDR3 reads CSARDALAEGSYEQYF. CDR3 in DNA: TGCAGTGCTAGAGATGCCCTAGCGGAAGGGTCCTACGAGCAGTACTTC.

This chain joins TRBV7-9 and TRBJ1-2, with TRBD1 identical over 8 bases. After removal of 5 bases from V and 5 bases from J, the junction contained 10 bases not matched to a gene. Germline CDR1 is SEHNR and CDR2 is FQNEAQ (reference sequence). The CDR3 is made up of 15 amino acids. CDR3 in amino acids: CASSPRDRRFYGYTF. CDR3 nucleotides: TGTGCCAGCAGCCCCCGGGACAGGAGATTTTATGGCTACACCTTC.

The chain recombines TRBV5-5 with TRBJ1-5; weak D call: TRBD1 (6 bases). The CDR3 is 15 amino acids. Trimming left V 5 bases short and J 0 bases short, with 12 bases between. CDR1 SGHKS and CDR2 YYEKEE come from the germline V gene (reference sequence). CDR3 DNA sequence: TGTGCCAGCAGGTGGACAGTTAATAGCAATCAGCCCCAGCATTTT. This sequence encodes CASRWTVNSNQPQHF.

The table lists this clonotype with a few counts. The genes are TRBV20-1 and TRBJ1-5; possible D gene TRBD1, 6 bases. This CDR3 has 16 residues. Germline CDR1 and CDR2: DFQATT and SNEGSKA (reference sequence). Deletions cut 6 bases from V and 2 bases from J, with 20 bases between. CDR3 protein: CSATDSRGTGNQPQHF. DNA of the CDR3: TGCAGTGCCACAGACAGCAGGGGCACCGGCAATCAGCCCCAGCATTTT.

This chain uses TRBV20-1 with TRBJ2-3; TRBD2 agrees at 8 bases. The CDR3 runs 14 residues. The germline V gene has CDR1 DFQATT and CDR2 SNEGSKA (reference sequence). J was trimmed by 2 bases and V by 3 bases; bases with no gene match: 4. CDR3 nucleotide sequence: TGCAGTGCTAGTTTAGCGGGACCCACAGATACGCAGTATTTT. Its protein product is CSASLAGPTDTQYF.

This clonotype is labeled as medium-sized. CDR3 sequence: CSARDVTLADTQYF. For the CDR3, the DNA is TGCAGTGCTAGAGACGTAACACTAGCGGATACGCAGTATTTT. The chain couples TRBV20-1 to TRBJ2-3; 7 bases match TRBD2. The J segment lost 6 bases and the V segment lost 0 bases, leaving 6 bases of the junction unmatched. The CDR3 has 14 amino acids. The germline V gene has CDR1 DFQATT and CDR2 SNEGSKA (reference sequence).

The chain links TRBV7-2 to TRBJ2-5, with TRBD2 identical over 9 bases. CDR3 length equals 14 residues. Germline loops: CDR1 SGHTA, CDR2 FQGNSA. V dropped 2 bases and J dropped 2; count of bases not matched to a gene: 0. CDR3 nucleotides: TGTGCCAGCAGCTTACTAGCGGGGCAAGAGACCCAGTACTTC. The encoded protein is CASSLLAGQETQYF.

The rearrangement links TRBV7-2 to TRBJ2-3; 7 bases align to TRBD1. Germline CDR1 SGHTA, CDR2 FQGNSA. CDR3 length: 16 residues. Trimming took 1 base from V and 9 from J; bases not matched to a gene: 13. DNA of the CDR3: TGTGCCAGCAGCTTAGGGGGGACAGCGGCTGTTGGCACGCAGTATTTT. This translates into CASSLGGTAAVGTQYF.

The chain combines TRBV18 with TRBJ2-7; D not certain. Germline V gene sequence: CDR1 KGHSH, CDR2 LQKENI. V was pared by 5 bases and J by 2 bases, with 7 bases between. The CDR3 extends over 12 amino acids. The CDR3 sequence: CASSTQTYEQYF. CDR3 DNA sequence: TGTGCCAGCTCAACGCAAACCTACGAGCAGTACTTC.

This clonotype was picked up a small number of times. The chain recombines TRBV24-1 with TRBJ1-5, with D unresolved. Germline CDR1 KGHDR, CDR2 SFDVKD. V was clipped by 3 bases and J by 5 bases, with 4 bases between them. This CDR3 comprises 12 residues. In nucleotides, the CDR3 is TGTGCCACCAGTGATGCGGATCAGCCCCAGCATTTT. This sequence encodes CATSDADQPQHF.

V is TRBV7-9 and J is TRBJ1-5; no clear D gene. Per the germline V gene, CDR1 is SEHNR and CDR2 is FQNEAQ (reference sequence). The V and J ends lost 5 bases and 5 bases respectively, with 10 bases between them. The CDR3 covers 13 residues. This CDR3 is CASSNGGHQPQHF. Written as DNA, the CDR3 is TGTGCCAGCAGCAACGGAGGGCATCAGCCCCAGCATTTT.

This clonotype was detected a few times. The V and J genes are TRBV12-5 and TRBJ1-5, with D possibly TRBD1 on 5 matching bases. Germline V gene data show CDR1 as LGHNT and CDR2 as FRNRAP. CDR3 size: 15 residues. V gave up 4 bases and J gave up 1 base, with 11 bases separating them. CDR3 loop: CASGSATGSNQPQHF. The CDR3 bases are TGTGCTAGTGGTTCCGCCACAGGAAGCAATCAGCCCCAGCATTTT.

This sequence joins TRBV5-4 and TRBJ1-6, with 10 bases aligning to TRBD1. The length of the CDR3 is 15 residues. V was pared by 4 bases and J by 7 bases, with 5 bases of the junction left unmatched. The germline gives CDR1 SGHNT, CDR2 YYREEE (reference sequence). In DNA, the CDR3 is TGTGCCAGCAGCCCGGGACAGGGGAGGAATTCACCCCTCCACTTT. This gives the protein CASSPGQGRNSPLHF.

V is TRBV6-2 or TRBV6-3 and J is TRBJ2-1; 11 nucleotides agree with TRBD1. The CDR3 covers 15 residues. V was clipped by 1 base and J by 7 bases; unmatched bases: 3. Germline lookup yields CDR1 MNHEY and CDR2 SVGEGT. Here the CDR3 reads CASSYLGQGVNEQFF. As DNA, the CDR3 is TGTGCCAGCAGTTACTTGGGACAGGGGGTAAATGAGCAGTTCTTC.

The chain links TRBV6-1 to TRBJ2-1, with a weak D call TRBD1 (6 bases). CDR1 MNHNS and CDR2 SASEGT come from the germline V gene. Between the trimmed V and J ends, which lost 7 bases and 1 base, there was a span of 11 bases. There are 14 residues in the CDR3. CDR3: CASTQRGSYNEQFF. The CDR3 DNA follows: TGTGCCAGCACCCAAAGGGGGTCCTACAATGAGCAGTTCTTC.

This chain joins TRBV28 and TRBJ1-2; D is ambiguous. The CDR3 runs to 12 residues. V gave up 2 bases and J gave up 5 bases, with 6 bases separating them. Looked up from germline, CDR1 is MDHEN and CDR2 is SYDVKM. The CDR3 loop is CASSLGEYGYTF. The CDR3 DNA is TGTGCCAGCAGTTTAGGGGAGTATGGCTACACCTTC.

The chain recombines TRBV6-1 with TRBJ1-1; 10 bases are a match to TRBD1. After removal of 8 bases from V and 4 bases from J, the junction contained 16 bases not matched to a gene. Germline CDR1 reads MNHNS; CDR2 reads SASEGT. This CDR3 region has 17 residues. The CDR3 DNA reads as TGTGCCAGCGTTGGGGTGACAGGGGGCAAAGGGATCACTGAAGCTTTCTTT. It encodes CASVGVTGGKGITEAFF.

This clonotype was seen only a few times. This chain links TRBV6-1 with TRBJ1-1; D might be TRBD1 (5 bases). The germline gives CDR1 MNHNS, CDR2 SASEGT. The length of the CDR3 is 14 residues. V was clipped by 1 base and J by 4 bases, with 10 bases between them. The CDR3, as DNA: TGTGCCAGCAGTGAAGAGGGGCGGGGCACTGAAGCTTTCTTT. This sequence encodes CASSEEGRGTEAFF.

CDR3 residues: CASTHRRKSSYNEQFF. DNA for the CDR3: TGTGCCAGCACCCATCGGCGGAAGAGCTCCTACAATGAGCAGTTCTTC. J is TRBJ2-1 and V is TRBV7-8, with D uncertain. The CDR3 totals 16 residues. Germline V gene lookup returns CDR1 SGHVS and CDR2 FQNEAQ. Deletions cut 7 bases from V and 0 bases from J, with 16 bases between. Supplemented by reference TRBV7-8 and TRBJ2-1, the full variable domain reads GAGVSQSPRYKVAKRGQDVALRCDPISGHVSLFWYQQALGQGPEFLTYFQNEAQLDKSGLPSDRFFAERPEGSVSTLKIQRTQQEDSAVYLCASTHRRKSSYNEQFFGPGTRLTVL.

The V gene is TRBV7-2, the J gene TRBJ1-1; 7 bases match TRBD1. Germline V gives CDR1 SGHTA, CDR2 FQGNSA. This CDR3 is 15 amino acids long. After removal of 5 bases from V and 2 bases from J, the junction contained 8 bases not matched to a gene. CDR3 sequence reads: CASSPWEGANTEAFF. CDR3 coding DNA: TGTGCCAGCAGCCCCTGGGAGGGGGCCAACACTGAAGCTTTCTTT.

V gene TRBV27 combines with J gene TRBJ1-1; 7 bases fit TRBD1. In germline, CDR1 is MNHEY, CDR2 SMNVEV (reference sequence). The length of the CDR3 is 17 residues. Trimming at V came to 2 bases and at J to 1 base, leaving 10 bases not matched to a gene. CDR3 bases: TGTGCCAGCAGTTTAGGAGAGGGGGCCAGATGGAACACTGAAGCTTTCTTT. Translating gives CASSLGEGARWNTEAFF.

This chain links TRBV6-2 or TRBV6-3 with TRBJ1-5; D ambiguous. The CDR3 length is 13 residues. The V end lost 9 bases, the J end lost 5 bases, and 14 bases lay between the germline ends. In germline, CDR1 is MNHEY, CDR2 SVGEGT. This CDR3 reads CASKLRAYQPQHF. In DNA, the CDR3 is TGTGCCAGTAAACTCCGGGCTTATCAGCCCCAGCATTTT.